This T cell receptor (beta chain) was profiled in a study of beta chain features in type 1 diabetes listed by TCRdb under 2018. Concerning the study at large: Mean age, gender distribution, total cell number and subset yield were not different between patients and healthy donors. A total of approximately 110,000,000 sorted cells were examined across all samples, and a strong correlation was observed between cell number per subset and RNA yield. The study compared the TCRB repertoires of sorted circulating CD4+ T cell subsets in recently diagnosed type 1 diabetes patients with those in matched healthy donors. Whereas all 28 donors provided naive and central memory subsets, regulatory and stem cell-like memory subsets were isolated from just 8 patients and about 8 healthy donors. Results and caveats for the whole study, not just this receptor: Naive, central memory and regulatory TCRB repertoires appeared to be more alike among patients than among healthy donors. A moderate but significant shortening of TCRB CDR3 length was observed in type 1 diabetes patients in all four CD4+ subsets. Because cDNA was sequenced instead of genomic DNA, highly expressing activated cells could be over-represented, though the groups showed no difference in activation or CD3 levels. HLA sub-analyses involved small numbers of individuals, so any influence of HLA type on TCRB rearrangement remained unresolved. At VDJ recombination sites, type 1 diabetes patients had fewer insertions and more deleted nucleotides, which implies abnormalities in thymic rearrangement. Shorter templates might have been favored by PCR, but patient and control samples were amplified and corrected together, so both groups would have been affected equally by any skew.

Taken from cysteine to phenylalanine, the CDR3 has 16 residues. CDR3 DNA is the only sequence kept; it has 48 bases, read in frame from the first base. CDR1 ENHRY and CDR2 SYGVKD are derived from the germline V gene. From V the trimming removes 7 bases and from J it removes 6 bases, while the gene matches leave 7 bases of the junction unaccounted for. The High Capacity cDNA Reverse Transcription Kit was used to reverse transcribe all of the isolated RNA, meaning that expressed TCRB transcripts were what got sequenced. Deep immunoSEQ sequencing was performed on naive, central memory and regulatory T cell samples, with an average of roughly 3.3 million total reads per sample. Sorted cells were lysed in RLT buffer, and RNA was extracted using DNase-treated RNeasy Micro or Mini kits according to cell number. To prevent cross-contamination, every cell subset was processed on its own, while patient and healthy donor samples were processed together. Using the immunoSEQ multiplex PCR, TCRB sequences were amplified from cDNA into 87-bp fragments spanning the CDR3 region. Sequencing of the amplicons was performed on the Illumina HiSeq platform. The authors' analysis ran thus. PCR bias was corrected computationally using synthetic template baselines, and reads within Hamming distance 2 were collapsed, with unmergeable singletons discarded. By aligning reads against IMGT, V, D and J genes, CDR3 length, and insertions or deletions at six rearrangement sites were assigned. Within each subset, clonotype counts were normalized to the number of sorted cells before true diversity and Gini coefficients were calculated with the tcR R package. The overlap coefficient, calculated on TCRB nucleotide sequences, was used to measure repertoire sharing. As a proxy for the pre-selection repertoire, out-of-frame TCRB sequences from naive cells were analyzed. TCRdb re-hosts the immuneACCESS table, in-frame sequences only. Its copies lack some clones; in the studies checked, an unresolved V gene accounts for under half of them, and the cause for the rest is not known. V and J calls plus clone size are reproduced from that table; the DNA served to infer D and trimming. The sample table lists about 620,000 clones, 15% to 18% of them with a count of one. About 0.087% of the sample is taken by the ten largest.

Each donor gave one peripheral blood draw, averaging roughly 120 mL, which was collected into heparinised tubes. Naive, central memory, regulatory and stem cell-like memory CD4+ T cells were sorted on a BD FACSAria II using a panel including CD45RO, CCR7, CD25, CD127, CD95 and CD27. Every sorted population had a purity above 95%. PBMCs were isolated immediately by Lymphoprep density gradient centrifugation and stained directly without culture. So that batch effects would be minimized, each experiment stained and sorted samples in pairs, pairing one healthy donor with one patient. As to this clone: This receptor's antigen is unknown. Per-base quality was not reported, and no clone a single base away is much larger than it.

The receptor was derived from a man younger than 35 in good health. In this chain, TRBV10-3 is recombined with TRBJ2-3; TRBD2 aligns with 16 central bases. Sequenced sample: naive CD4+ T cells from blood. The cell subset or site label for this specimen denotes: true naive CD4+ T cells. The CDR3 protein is CAINPGLAGGQDTQYF. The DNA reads TGTGCCATCAACCCGGGACTAGCGGGGGGGCAGGATACGCAGTATTTT.